The source of this T cell receptor beta chain is a study of T cell repertoires in cytomegalovirus infection (dated by TCRdb to about 2019). Study-wide context: Donor HLA type was relevant to the analysis, because carriage of CMV infection together with the matching HLA type was indicated by public TCR beta signatures.

From cysteine to phenylalanine, the CDR3 is 16 amino acids long. Kept here is only the CDR3 DNA, which spans 48 bases and is read in frame from base 1. According to the germline V gene, CDR1 reads MNHEY and CDR2 reads SVGAGI. V has 1 base trimmed and J has 0 bases trimmed; junction bases matching no gene number 4. Only a few counts were recorded for this clonotype. Its antigen remains undetermined. No qualities accompany the bases; no much larger clone lies one base away. TCRdb shows the sequencer as Illumina HiSeq 1500. Using fastp trimming at Q25 and MiXCR clonotype assembly, TCRdb reanalyzed the public sequencing data and kept in-frame beta chains. One record per CDR3 amino acid sequence lists the most common genes and DNA. Here the sample has roughly 230,000 distinct CDR3 sequences; roughly 22% occur a single time. The ten largest clonotypes hold 15% to 20% of the sample. Results and caveats for the whole study, not just this receptor: Carriers of CMV infection plus the relevant HLA type were discriminated by the cumulative frequency of public TCR beta family members in the study cohort and in an independent roughly 380-donor cohort. The ex vivo response was dominated by HLA-C-restricted CMV-specific TCR beta clonotypes, and the single most frequent clonotype in two of eight donors was supplied by these HLA-C-restricted clonotypes.

The sequence was collected from a human donor in good health (CMV status not recorded). Some clones in this sample may be carry-over from other donors' samples. Sequences were obtained from CD8+ T cells from PBMCs. The chain uses TRBV6-5 and TRBJ1-1, with 8 bases in between that match TRBD1. The CDR3 protein: CASSYWQGAMNTEAFF. At the DNA level, the sequence is TGTGCCAGCAGTTACTGGCAGGGGGCTATGAACACTGAAGCTTTCTTT.